These 15 T cell receptor beta chains came from one sample sequenced in a study of beta chain features in type 1 diabetes. Isolated RNA was reverse transcribed in full, so expressed TCRB transcripts were sequenced. The data were produced by immunoSEQ multiplex PCR, yet TCRdb's version contains in-frame clones alone and is incomplete. The top ten clones hold approximately 0.046% of a sample with 350,000 or so clones, roughly a fifth of them seen once. The sequencing sample was made of naive CD4+ T cells from blood. The receptors originated from a woman between 18 and 30 years old in good health.

The chain carries TRBV2 and TRBJ2-1; D perhaps matches TRBD1 (5 bases). Trimming left V 7 bases short and J 6 bases short, with 13 bases between. CDR1 is SNHLY, CDR2 FYNNEI, per germline. The CDR3 covers 13 residues. The CDR3 DNA follows: TGTGCCAGCAAGGTGTTGACAGCCAATGAGCAGTTCTTC. It is translated as CASKVLTANEQFF.

CDR3 sequence reads: CASSPSGARNTGELFF. The CDR3 DNA reads as TGTGCCAGCTCACCGTCAGGGGCTCGCAACACCGGGGAGCTGTTTTTT. J is TRBJ2-2 and V is TRBV18, with D perhaps matching TRBD1 (6 bases). The CDR3 spans 16 residues. Germline V gives CDR1 KGHSH, CDR2 LQKENI. V lost 3 bases and J 2 bases, leaving 13 bases between the germline ends.

The V gene is TRBV10-3, the J gene TRBJ1-2; no firm D call. CDR3 length: 14 residues. V shed 1 base and J shed 1 base, with 7 bases lying between them. In germline, CDR1 is ENHRY, CDR2 SYGVKD. This CDR3 is CAISEFGSNYGYTF. The CDR3 nucleotides read TGTGCCATCAGTGAGTTCGGGAGTAACTATGGCTACACCTTC.

This clone was seen only once. This chain connects TRBV9 to TRBJ1-1, with a weak D call TRBD1 (6 bases). The CDR3 has 16 amino acids. Trimming left V 3 bases short and J 0 bases short, with 15 bases between. Germline V lookup: CDR1 SGDLS, CDR2 YYNGEE. The DNA of the CDR3 is TGTGCCAGCAGCGCGGGGGGCGCGGGAGTGAACACTGAAGCTTTCTTT. Translated, it gives CASSAGGAGVNTEAFF.

This clone was seen only a few times. The V call is TRBV11-1, the J call TRBJ1-1; D gene unclear. Germline V gene lookup returns CDR1 SGHAT and CDR2 FQDESV (reference sequence). Trimming pared 2 bases from V and 0 bases from J, leaving 10 bases between. The length of the CDR3 is 15 residues. CDR3 in DNA: TGTGCCAGCAGCTTACCGGCAGCGATGAACACTGAAGCTTTCTTT. This codes for CASSLPAAMNTEAFF.

The chain uses TRBV30 and TRBJ1-1; possibly TRBD1 for D (5 bases). With 0 bases removed from V and 13 bases from J, the gap between germline ends came to 15 bases. The CDR3 is made up of 12 amino acids. CDR1 is GTSNPN and CDR2 is SVGIG in the germline V gene (reference sequence). The CDR3 loop is CAWSVGPGRDFF. CDR3 DNA sequence: TGTGCCTGGAGTGTGGGACCTGGGAGGGATTTCTTT. Using reference TRBV30 and TRBJ1-1 for the parts outside the CDR3, the full variable domain is SQTIHQWPATLVQPVGSPLSLECTVEGTSNPNLYWYRQAAGRGLQLLFYSVGIGQISSEVPQNLSASRPQDRQFILSSKKLLLSDSGFYLCAWSVGPGRDFFGQGTRLTVV.

The gene calls are TRBV2 and TRBJ1-1; 7 positions match TRBD1. The germline V gene encodes CDR1 SNHLY and CDR2 FYNNEI. Germline trimming cut 4 bases from V and 0 bases from J; bases unmatched to any gene: 11. This CDR3 is 17 amino acids long. CDR3 in amino acids: CASSGPGGFRMNTEAFF. The CDR3 DNA follows: TGTGCCAGCAGTGGCCCAGGGGGGTTTAGGATGAACACTGAAGCTTTCTTT.

Only a few counts were recorded for this clone. The V call is TRBV15, the J call TRBJ1-4; TRBD1 matches 7 bases. There are 16 residues in the CDR3. CDR1 and CDR2 (germline): LNHNV, YYDKDF (reference sequence). After removal of 4 bases from V and 12 bases from J, the junction contained 17 bases not matched to a gene. In DNA, the CDR3 is TGTGCCACCAGCATCCGACTAGAAGTAGACAGGGACCAACTGTTTTTT. Encoded protein: CATSIRLEVDRDQLFF. Full variable domain (outside the CDR3, taken from reference TRBV15 and TRBJ1-4): DAMVIQNPRYQVTQFGKPVTLSCSQTLNHNVMYWYQQKSSQAPKLLFHYYDKDFNNEADTPDNFQSRRPNTSFCFLDIRSPGLGDTAMYLCATSIRLEVDRDQLFFGSGTQLSVL.

The chain uses TRBV4-2 and TRBJ2-7; 11 bases are a match to TRBD2. Germline-derived CDR1 and CDR2 are LGHNA and YNFKEQ. The CDR3 totals 15 residues. V was pared by 0 bases and J by 13 bases, with 11 bases of the junction left unmatched. Written as DNA, the CDR3 is TGTGCCAGCAGCCAAGAGAGTAATAGCGGGGGGGCCCATTACTTC. This encodes CASSQESNSGGAHYF.

This clone was found a few times. For the CDR3, the DNA is TGTGCCAGCAACCCGTCGGGTCAGCCCCAGCATTTT. Translated: CASNPSGQPQHF. The chain recombines TRBV2 with TRBJ1-5; unclear D gene. The CDR3 covers 12 residues. CDR1 is SNHLY and CDR2 is FYNNEI in the germline V gene. With 7 bases removed from V and 6 bases from J, the gap between germline ends came to 10 bases.

This rearrangement joins TRBV5-1 to TRBJ1-5, with TRBD1 matching 9 bases. CDR3 length: 15 residues. Germline V gene lookup returns CDR1 SGHRS and CDR2 YFSETQ. The V segment lost 4 bases and the J segment 0 bases; nucleotides outside the gene matches: 2. DNA of the CDR3: TGCGCCAGCAGCCAACAGGGGGCTAGCAATCAGCCCCAGCATTTT. Residues: CASSQQGASNQPQHF.

V is TRBV9 and J is TRBJ2-7, with D perhaps TRBD1 (5 bases). The V and J ends lost 3 bases and 2 bases respectively, with 12 bases between them. Germline values: CDR1 SGDLS, CDR2 YYNGEE. This CDR3 has 14 residues. CDR3 loop: CASSARVGPYEQYF. The CDR3 DNA sequence: TGTGCCAGCAGCGCCAGGGTGGGCCCCTACGAGCAGTACTTC.

The table lists this clone with many counts. This sequence joins TRBV14 and TRBJ1-5, with D perhaps matching TRBD1 (6 bases). The length of the CDR3 is 13 residues. Germline loops: CDR1 SGHDN, CDR2 FVKESK. V lost 4 bases to trimming and J lost 4 bases, with 8 bases between them. CDR3 sequence: CASSLQGNQPQHF. The DNA of the CDR3 is TGTGCCAGCAGCCTACAGGGAAATCAGCCCCAGCATTTT.

The CDR3 coding sequence is TGTGCCTGGAGTCTAGCGAACTCCTACAATGAGCAGTTCTTC. It specifies CAWSLANSYNEQFF. This chain connects TRBV30 to TRBJ2-1; possible D gene TRBD2, 6 bases. V was pared by 2 bases and J by 0 bases, with 8 bases between. The CDR3 contains 14 residues. Per the germline V gene, CDR1 is GTSNPN and CDR2 is SVGIG (reference sequence).

V and J are TRBV7-3 and TRBJ1-2; D may be TRBD1 (6 bases). Germline V gene data show CDR1 as SGHTA and CDR2 as FQGTGA. The CDR3 consists of 15 residues. V was trimmed by 5 bases and J by 5 bases, leaving 18 bases between them. The CDR3 DNA sequence: TGTGCCAGCAGCCCCTCAACACCAACAGGGTATGGCTACACCTTC. Translating gives CASSPSTPTGYGYTF.